This TCR beta chain was sequenced for a study of T cell repertoires in cytomegalovirus infection. Whole-study context: TCR beta signatures that were public indicated CMV infection and matching HLA type.

General study points: Cumulative frequency of public TCR beta families picked out carriers of CMV plus the relevant HLA.

This clonotype has a handful of counts. Its antigen is not identified. With V trimmed by 4 bases and J by 10 bases, 5 bases remained unmatched. The CDR3 runs 14 residues. CDR1 is KGHDR, CDR2 SFDVKD, per germline. TCRdb reanalysed the reads using MiXCR and keeps one entry per CDR3 protein. This table holds about 490,000 distinct CDR3 sequences, 26% found once. The sequence was obtained from a human donor in good health (CMV status not recorded). Some clones in this sample may be carry-over from other donors' samples. The sample consisted of PBMCs. The chain uses TRBV24-1 and TRBJ2-2; 10 bases are a match to TRBD2. The DNA for the CDR3 is TGTGCCACCAGTGAAACCGGGACTAGCGAGGAGCTGTTTTTT. This gives the protein CATSETGTSEELFF.